The next 26 T cell receptor beta chains were all read from a single sample in a study of blood T cell repertoires in COVID-19. TCRdb keeps only in-frame clones here, not all; method: immunoSEQ multiplex PCR. The table has about 150,000 clones, around 73% seen once. Sequenced sample: PBMCs or T cells enriched from blood (not recorded which). Receptors were obtained from a woman in her fifties or sixties who had recovered from COVID-19.

The chain combines TRBV5-1 with TRBJ2-1, with D perhaps TRBD2 (6 bases). Germline assignment: CDR1 SGHRS and CDR2 YFSETQ. Trimming took off 1 base at V and 6 bases at J, with 14 bases between the two ends. The CDR3 sequence is 15 residues long. The CDR3 is CASSLMPGEVNEQFF. The CDR3 region has the DNA TGCGCCAGCAGCTTGATGCCGGGAGAGGTCAATGAGCAGTTCTTC.

The J gene is TRBJ1-2, the V gene TRBV25-1, with D possibly being TRBD1 (6 bases). Trimming stripped 2 bases from V and 11 bases from J, with 15 bases between. CDR3 length: 13 residues. Germline V gene sequence: CDR1 MGHDK, CDR2 SYGVNS. CDR3 DNA sequence: TGTGCCAGCAGTGAAGTTGCAGGGGAAAAGTACACCTTC. Translation: CASSEVAGEKYTF.

This clone has a handful of counts. The chain links TRBV2 to TRBJ1-5; 10 positions match TRBD1. The CDR3 runs 16 residues. Germline V lookup: CDR1 SNHLY, CDR2 FYNNEI. V lost 3 bases to trimming and J lost 7 bases; unmatched junction nucleotides: 9. CDR3 in amino acids: CASSDPGQGMGQPQHF. The CDR3 DNA sequence: TGTGCCAGCAGTGACCCGGGACAGGGGATGGGACAGCCCCAGCATTTT.

The rearrangement links TRBV5-4 to TRBJ1-1, with no clear D. Trimming left V 2 bases short and J 1 base short, with 9 bases between. This CDR3 is built from 14 residues. Germline loops: CDR1 SGHNT, CDR2 YYREEE (reference sequence). Here the CDR3 DNA reads TGTGCCAGCAGCTTTTGGTCTAGGAACACTGAAGCTTTCTTT. Translation: CASSFWSRNTEAFF.

Comments on this clone: One end of the junction varies from germline; a read error may be responsible. V is TRBV6-1 and J is TRBJ1-2; 7 bases line up with TRBD1. The V gene's germline CDR1 is MNHNS and CDR2 SASEGT. The CDR3 has 16 amino acids. CDR3 amino acids: CASREGTVLTYYGYTF. CDR3 in DNA: TGTGCCAGCAGGGAAGGGACAGTCCTCACCTACTATGGCTACACCTTC.

The rearrangement uses TRBV6-5 and TRBJ1-2; tentatively, D is TRBD1 (5 bases). The CDR3 length is 16 residues. Trimming removed 2 bases from V and 4 bases from J, with 17 bases in between. Germline CDR1 MNHEY, CDR2 SVGAGI. The CDR3 loop reads CASSYGAGRWGYGYTF. DNA of the CDR3: TGTGCCAGCAGTTACGGGGCAGGTCGCTGGGGCTATGGCTACACCTTC.

The chain couples TRBV29-1 to TRBJ2-5, with D possibly TRBD2 on 6 matching bases. The CDR3 sequence is 12 residues long. V dropped 8 bases and J dropped 2 bases, with 12 bases sitting between them. Germline V gene sequence: CDR1 SQVTM, CDR2 ANQGSEA. CDR3 coding DNA: TGCAGCTACCGGGGGATACAAGAGACCCAGTACTTC. Encoded protein: CSYRGIQETQYF.

This chain uses TRBV9 with TRBJ1-5; D gene uncertain. The V gene lost 0 bases and the J gene lost 6 bases, with 10 bases spanning the gap. Germline assignment: CDR1 SGDLS and CDR2 YYNGEE. This CDR3 comprises 14 residues. This CDR3 is CASSVEREGQPQHF. The CDR3, as DNA: TGTGCCAGCAGCGTAGAAAGGGAGGGTCAGCCCCAGCATTTT.

The V gene is TRBV20-1, the J gene TRBJ2-7; no clear D. CDR1 is DFQATT, CDR2 SNEGSKA, per germline (reference sequence). The length of the CDR3 is 14 residues. The germline V and J ends were trimmed by 3 bases and 3 bases, with 15 bases remaining between them. The CDR3 is CSASIPPSGYEQYF. The DNA for the CDR3 is TGCAGTGCTAGTATCCCCCCGAGTGGCTACGAGCAGTACTTC.

The rearrangement links TRBV15 to TRBJ1-1, with 9 bases lining up with TRBD1. This CDR3 spans 19 amino acids. CDR1 and CDR2 (germline): LNHNV, YYDKDF (reference sequence). V shed 9 bases, J shed 2 bases, and the junction held 22 bases outside the gene matches. The CDR3 region is CATMGQGKLSAARNTEAFF. DNA of the CDR3: TGTGCCACTATGGGACAGGGTAAATTGTCGGCAGCACGAAACACTGAAGCTTTCTTT.

The rearrangement joins TRBV28 to TRBJ1-1; 8 bases line up with TRBD1. Germline V gene lookup returns CDR1 MDHEN and CDR2 SYDVKM. J lost 5 bases, V lost 3 bases, and 11 bases had no gene match. The CDR3 is 16 amino acids. The CDR3 sequence: CASSFSLGQGWTEAFF. The CDR3 DNA is TGTGCCAGCAGTTTTAGCCTAGGACAGGGTTGGACTGAAGCTTTCTTT.

The rearrangement uses TRBV4-1 and TRBJ2-7; 8 nucleotides match TRBD2. The CDR3 spans 15 residues. Germline values: CDR1 MGHRA, CDR2 YSYEKL. With 4 bases clipped from V and 3 bases from J, the junction kept 8 bases outside the gene matches. CDR3 sequence (DNA): TGCGCCAGCAGCCCTTCGGCGGGGGGAGACTACGAGCAGTACTTC. Encoded protein: CASSPSAGGDYEQYF.

This rearrangement joins TRBV7-2 to TRBJ1-2; 8 positions match TRBD1. CDR3 length equals 14 residues. Unmatched junction bases numbered 11, after V lost 8 bases and J lost 6 bases. Germline CDR1 reads SGHTA; CDR2 reads FQGNSA. For the CDR3, the DNA is TGTGCCAGCGCTAGGGACAGGAGTAAGGATGGCTACACCTTC. Translation gives CASARDRSKDGYTF.

The J gene is TRBJ1-4, the V gene TRBV6-5; D uncertain. Between the trimmed V and J ends, which lost 7 bases and 7 bases, there was a span of 13 bases. This CDR3 has 13 amino acids. Per the germline V gene, CDR1 is MNHEY and CDR2 is SVGAGI. The CDR3 loop reads CASTGSRGEKLFF. For the CDR3, the DNA is TGTGCCAGCACCGGGTCACGGGGTGAAAAACTGTTTTTT.

The chain carries TRBV10-3 and TRBJ1-6; the D is unclear. This CDR3 spans 14 amino acids. Per the germline V gene, CDR1 is ENHRY and CDR2 is SYGVKD. Trimming stripped 0 bases from V and 7 bases from J, with 7 bases between. CDR3: CAISESERNSPLHF. The DNA for the CDR3 is TGTGCCATCAGTGAGTCTGAGAGGAATTCACCCCTCCACTTT.

The V gene is TRBV14, the J gene TRBJ2-1, with 14 bases matching TRBD2. The CDR3 contains 16 residues. With 2 bases clipped from V and 7 bases from J, the junction kept 4 bases outside the gene matches. CDR1 is SGHDN, CDR2 FVKESK, per germline. DNA for the CDR3: TGTGCCAGCAGCCAATGGGGACTAGCGGGGGTGAATGAGCAGTTCTTC. This codes for CASSQWGLAGVNEQFF.

This chain links TRBV28 with TRBJ2-7, with TRBD2 as a possible D gene (5 bases). The CDR3 extends over 13 amino acids. Germline CDR1 MDHEN, CDR2 SYDVKM. Trimming cost V 3 bases and J 5 bases, with 11 bases left between them. The CDR3 reads CASSFEVGNEQYV. CDR3 nucleotides: TGTGCCAGCAGTTTTGAGGTCGGGAACGAGCAGTACGTC.

The V call is TRBV18, the J call TRBJ1-1, with D unclear. The CDR3 has 13 amino acids. From germline, CDR1 is KGHSH and CDR2 LQKENI. Trimming took off 0 bases at V and 10 bases at J, with 12 bases between the two ends. The CDR3 region has the DNA TGTGCCAGCTCACCACCGTCCGAGCGTGGAGCTTTCTTT. Encoded protein: CASSPPSERGAFF.

This chain joins TRBV12-5 and TRBJ1-1; D is unclear. CDR1 and CDR2 (germline): LGHNT, FRNRAP. The CDR3 has 13 residues. Trimming removed 5 bases at V and 3 bases at J, with 10 bases between. The CDR3 protein is CASGRKEDTEAFF. CDR3 nucleotides: TGTGCTAGTGGTCGAAAGGAGGACACTGAAGCTTTCTTT.

J is TRBJ1-1 and V is TRBV19; D not resolved. Trimming shortened V by 6 bases and J by 4 bases, and 18 bases separated the two germline ends. This CDR3 comprises 15 residues. Per germline, CDR1 LNHDA and CDR2 SQIVND (reference sequence). CDR3 DNA: TGTGCCAGTAGGACGCCGTACGGGATTGGCACTGAAGCTTTCTTT. It is translated as CASRTPYGIGTEAFF. The variable domain in full, with the rest retrieved from reference TRBV19 and TRBJ1-1, is DGGITQSPKYLFRKEGQNVTLSCEQNLNHDAMYWYRQDPGQGLRLIYYSQIVNDFQKGDIAEGYSVSREKKESFPLTVTSAQKNPTAFYLCASRTPYGIGTEAFFGQGTRLTVV.

This chain uses TRBV10-3 with TRBJ1-3, with TRBD1 identical over 10 bases. This CDR3 spans 17 amino acids. In germline, CDR1 is ENHRY, CDR2 SYGVKD. V shed 4 bases, J shed 2 bases, and the junction held 8 bases outside the gene matches. The CDR3 spells CAISAGTGAQTGNTIYF. The CDR3 DNA reads TGTGCCATCAGTGCCGGGACAGGGGCACAAACTGGAAACACCATATATTTT.

The rearrangement joins TRBV7-3 to TRBJ1-6, with 8 bases matching TRBD1. J gave up 7 bases and V 0 bases, and 2 bases lay outside the gene matches. CDR1 is SGHTA, CDR2 FQGTGA, per germline. The CDR3 sequence is 15 residues long. CDR3 coding DNA: TGTGCCAGCAGCTTAACGAGGGACAGGAATTCACCCCTCCACTTT. Its protein product is CASSLTRDRNSPLHF.

This rearrangement joins TRBV5-5 to TRBJ1-2; D gene unclear. V was cut by 3 bases and J by 5 bases, with 8 bases left in between. The length of the CDR3 is 12 residues. CDR1 and CDR2 from the germline V gene are SGHKS and YYEKEE (reference sequence). In DNA, the CDR3 is TGTGCCAGCAGCTCGCTCGAGTATGGCTACACCTTC. This encodes CASSSLEYGYTF.

The chain joins TRBV18 to TRBJ2-7; 7 bases are a match to TRBD1. In germline, CDR1 is KGHSH, CDR2 LQKENI. The CDR3 covers 15 residues. Losses at the gene ends were 2 bases for V and 6 bases for J; bases not matched to a gene: 10. The CDR3: CASSPGTADVSEQYF. The CDR3 DNA reads as TGTGCCAGCTCACCAGGGACAGCCGATGTGAGCGAGCAGTACTTC.

This chain joins TRBV5-1 and TRBJ2-1; tentatively, D is TRBD2 (6 bases). V lost 3 bases, J lost 4 bases, and 14 bases lay in between. Germline CDR1 is SGHRS and CDR2 is YFSETQ. The CDR3 consists of 15 residues. CDR3 in DNA: TGCGCCAGCAGCTCCGGCGGGGTGGGATACAATGAGCAGTTCTTC. It is translated as CASSSGGVGYNEQFF.

J is TRBJ1-1 and V is TRBV5-1, with D uncertain. V lost 3 bases to trimming and J lost 5 bases, with 14 bases between them. CDR1 is SGHRS and CDR2 is YFSETQ in the germline V gene. The CDR3 runs to 14 residues. The chain's CDR3 is CASSSMGSGTEAFF. The CDR3 region has the DNA TGCGCCAGCAGCTCCATGGGGAGTGGGACTGAAGCTTTCTTT. The entire variable domain, with the rest obtained from reference TRBV5-1 and TRBJ1-1, is as follows: KAGVTQTPRYLIKTRGQQVTLSCSPISGHRSVSWYQQTPGQGLQFLFEYFSETQRNKGNFPGRFSGRQFSNSRSEMNVSTLELGDSALYLCASSSMGSGTEAFFGQGTRLTVV.